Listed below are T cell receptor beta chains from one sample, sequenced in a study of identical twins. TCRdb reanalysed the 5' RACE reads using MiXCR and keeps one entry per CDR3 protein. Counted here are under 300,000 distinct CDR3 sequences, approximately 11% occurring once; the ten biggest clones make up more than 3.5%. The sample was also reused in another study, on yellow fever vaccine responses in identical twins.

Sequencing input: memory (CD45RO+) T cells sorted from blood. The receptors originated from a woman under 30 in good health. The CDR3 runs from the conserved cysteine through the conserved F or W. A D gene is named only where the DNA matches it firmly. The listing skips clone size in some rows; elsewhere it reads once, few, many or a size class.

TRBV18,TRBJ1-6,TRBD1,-,CASSSVGQGGNSPLHF,TGTGCCAGCTCATCGGTCGGACAGGGAGGAAATTCACCCCTCCACTTT
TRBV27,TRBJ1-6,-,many,CASSFLGANSPLHF,TGTGCCAGCAGTTTTTTAGGGGCCAATTCACCCCTCCACTTT
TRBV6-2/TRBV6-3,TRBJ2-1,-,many,CATARSNEYNEQFF,TGTGCCACGGCGCGGTCTAACGAATACAATGAGCAGTTCTTC
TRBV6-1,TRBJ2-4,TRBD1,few,CASSATGENIQYF,TGTGCCAGCAGCGCGACAGGGGAAAACATTCAGTACTTC
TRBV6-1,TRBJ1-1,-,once,CAISERGAKDTEAFF,TGTGCCATCAGTGAACGGGGGGCGAAGGACACTGAAGCTTTCTTT
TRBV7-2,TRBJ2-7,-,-,CASSLNGALAYEQYF,TGTGCCAGCAGCTTAAATGGGGCCTTGGCCTACGAGCAGTACTTC
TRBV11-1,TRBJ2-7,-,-,CASSFRELGEQYF,TGTGCCAGCAGCTTCAGGGAGTTGGGCGAGCAGTACTTC
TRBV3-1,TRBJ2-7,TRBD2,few,CASSQEVAGYEQYF,TGTGCCAGCAGCCAAGAAGTAGCGGGCTACGAGCAGTACTTC
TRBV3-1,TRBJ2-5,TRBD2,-,CASSPPLKRGPRTQYF,TGTGCCAGCAGCCCCCCGTTGAAGCGGGGGCCCCGGACCCAGTACTTC
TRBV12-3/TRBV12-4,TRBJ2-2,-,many,CASTLGGNTGELFF,TGTGCCAGCACGCTGGGGGGTAACACCGGGGAGCTGTTTTTT
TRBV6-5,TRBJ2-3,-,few,CASSSYRDLTDTQYF,TGTGCCAGCAGTTCTTACCGGGATCTCACAGATACGCAGTATTTT
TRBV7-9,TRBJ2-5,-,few,CASSWQETQYF,TGTGCCAGCAGCTGGCAAGAGACCCAGTACTTC
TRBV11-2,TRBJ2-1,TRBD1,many,CASSSRDRAYNEQFF,TGTGCCAGCAGCAGCCGGGACAGGGCATACAATGAGCAGTTCTTC
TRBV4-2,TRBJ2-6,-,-,CASSQVSGALGANVLTF,TGTGCCAGCAGCCAAGTAAGCGGCGCTTTAGGGGCCAACGTCCTGACTTTC
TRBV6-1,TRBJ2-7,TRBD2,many,CASSEDSGRDYEQYF,TGTGCCAGCAGTGAAGATAGCGGGAGGGACTACGAGCAGTACTTC
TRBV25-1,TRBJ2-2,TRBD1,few,CASSKGGAGMTGELFF,TGTGCCAGCAGCAAAGGGGGCGCTGGAATGACCGGGGAGCTGTTTTTT
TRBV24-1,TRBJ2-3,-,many,CATSDNIATTTDTQYF,TGTGCCACCAGTGATAACATAGCGACCACCACAGATACGCAGTATTTT
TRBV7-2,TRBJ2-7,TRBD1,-,CASRLDRGPRSYEQYF,TGTGCCAGCAGGCTTGACAGGGGCCCCCGGTCCTACGAGCAGTACTTC
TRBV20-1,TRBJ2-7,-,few,CSARAGYEQYF,TGCAGTGCTAGAGCAGGTTACGAGCAGTACTTC
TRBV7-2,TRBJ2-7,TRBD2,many,CASRLAESSYEQYF,TGTGCCAGCCGACTAGCGGAAAGCTCCTACGAGCAGTACTTC
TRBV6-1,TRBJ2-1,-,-,CASGRLDSSYNEQFF,TGTGCCAGCGGTAGACTTGACAGCTCCTACAATGAGCAGTTCTTC
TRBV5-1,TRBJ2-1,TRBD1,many,CASSGPQGPMSGEQFF,TGCGCCAGCAGCGGACCACAGGGGCCCATGAGCGGTGAGCAGTTCTTC